The clone carrying this T cell receptor beta chain was seen more than once but under ten times. An end of the junction differs from the germline gene, which may be a read error. This CDR3 comprises 14 residues. The germline V gene has CDR1 SNHLY and CDR2 FYNNEI. The genomic DNA of each subset was split evenly across several immunoSEQ plates. Assay: immunoSEQ multiplex PCR; the TCRdb copy retains only in-frame clones and omits some. The sample lists around 700,000 clones, about 80% occurring once. Partitioning of CD4+ cells yielded a CD45RA+ naive subset and a CD45RA-negative memory subset. The record originates from a study of shared clonotypes between healthy human individuals.

The chain employs TRBV2 and TRBJ1-5; TRBD1 might be the D (6 bases). Sample: memory CD4+ T cells sorted from blood. Subset in this sample: CD45RA-negative fraction. The sequence was collected from a young woman in good health. The CDR3 nucleotides are TGTGCCAGCAGAGAAGACAGGAAGAATCAGCCCCAGCATTTT. Residues: CASREDRKNQPQHF.